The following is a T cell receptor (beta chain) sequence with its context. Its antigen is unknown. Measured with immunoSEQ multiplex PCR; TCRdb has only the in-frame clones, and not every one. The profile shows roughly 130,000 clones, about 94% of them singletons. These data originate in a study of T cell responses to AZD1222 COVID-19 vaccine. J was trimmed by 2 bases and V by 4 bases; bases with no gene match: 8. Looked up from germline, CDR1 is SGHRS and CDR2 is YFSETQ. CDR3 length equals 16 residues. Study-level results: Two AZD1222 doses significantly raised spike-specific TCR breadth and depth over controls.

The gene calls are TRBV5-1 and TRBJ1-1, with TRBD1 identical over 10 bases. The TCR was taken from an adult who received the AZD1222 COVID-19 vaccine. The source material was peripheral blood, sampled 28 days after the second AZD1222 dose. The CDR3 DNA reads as TGCGCCAGCAGCCGAGGACAGGGGGACTTTAACACTGAAGCTTTCTTT. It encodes CASSRGQGDFNTEAFF.